Below, 6 T cell receptor beta chains from the same sample are listed, as sequenced in a study of shared clonotypes between healthy human individuals. The repertoire was sequenced with immunoSEQ multiplex PCR; TCRdb's copy has only in-frame clones and lacks some. In the table there are more than 1,200,000 clones, approximately 98.5% of which are singletons. Material for sequencing was naive CD4+ T cells sorted from blood. This sample's subset: CD45RA+ positively selected. Source of these receptors: a man aged 25-40 years in good health.

The chain employs TRBV27 and TRBJ2-7; 15 nucleotides align to TRBD2. The CDR3 consists of 19 residues. V shed 4 bases, J shed 0 bases, and the junction held 10 bases outside the gene matches. CDR1 is MNHEY, CDR2 SMNVEV, per germline (reference sequence). The CDR3 sequence is CASSSFGLAGGPSSYEQYF. The CDR3, as DNA: TGTGCCAGCAGTTCCTTCGGACTAGCGGGAGGGCCCTCCTCCTACGAGCAGTACTTC.

The J gene is TRBJ1-5, the V gene TRBV4-1; D gene unclear. CDR1 and CDR2 (germline): MGHRA, YSYEKL. This CDR3 is built from 15 residues. V was pared by 0 bases and J by 6 bases, with 12 bases between. The CDR3 loop is CASSQEGAWAQPQHF. In DNA, the CDR3 is TGCGCCAGCAGCCAAGAGGGTGCGTGGGCTCAGCCCCAGCATTTT.

The chain joins TRBV19 to TRBJ1-1; no firm D call. This CDR3 comprises 13 residues. CDR1 is LNHDA, CDR2 SQIVND, per germline (reference sequence). V was clipped by 6 bases and J by 4 bases, with 12 bases between them. Written as DNA, the CDR3 is TGTGCCAGTAGCCCCATAGGGAGCACTGAAGCTTTCTTT. Translation: CASSPIGSTEAFF.

This chain links TRBV6-5 with TRBJ2-3; 8 positions agree with TRBD2. Germline CDR1 reads MNHEY; CDR2 reads SVGAGI. The CDR3 has 14 residues. V dropped 4 bases and J dropped 6; count of bases not matched to a gene: 6. The CDR3 spells CASSLASGGDTQYF. As DNA, the CDR3 is TGTGCCAGCAGTTTGGCCTCGGGGGGGGATACGCAGTATTTT.

The chain is built from TRBV19 and TRBJ2-1; 7 bases map to TRBD1. The CDR3 is made up of 15 amino acids. Per the germline V gene, CDR1 is LNHDA and CDR2 is SQIVND (reference sequence). V lost 5 bases, J lost 6 bases, and 10 bases stayed unmatched. The CDR3 nucleotides read TGTGCCAGTAGTTCTCTGACGAGACAGGGCAATGAGCAGTTCTTC. Its translation is CASSSLTRQGNEQFF.

This chain links TRBV4-1 with TRBJ2-6; D uncertain. V was clipped by 1 base and J by 3 bases, with 7 bases between them. The V gene's germline CDR1 is MGHRA and CDR2 YSYEKL. This CDR3 comprises 15 residues. The CDR3 coding sequence is TGCGCCAGCAGCCAAGTGGTTCTTGGGGCCAACGTCCTGACTTTC. The encoded protein is CASSQVVLGANVLTF.